Only a few counts were recorded for the clone carrying this T cell receptor beta chain. The investigators amplified TCR beta CDR3 regions from RNA transcripts. During a first-round RT-PCR of the TCR CDR3, the HTBI primer set was used. TCRdb independently ran MiXCR on the multiplex PCR reads; one entry per CDR3 protein. This repertoire shows 300,000 to 400,000 distinct CDR3 sequences, roughly 14% found once; its top ten account for 20% to 25%. This sample was taken from a study of T cells in Graves' hyperthyroidism and ophthalmopathy. The germline gives CDR1 SEHNR, CDR2 FQNEAQ (reference sequence). Trimming stripped 5 bases from V and 3 bases from J, with 16 bases between. The CDR3 totals 15 residues.

Specimen: blood. This chain links TRBV7-9 with TRBJ2-5; TRBD2 is a possible D gene (6 bases). The sequence derives from a woman in her twenties or thirties with Graves' hyperthyroidism. The CDR3 nucleotides read TGTGCCAGCAGCCTCGAAGGGACTTTAAAAGAGACCCAGTACTTC. Translating it yields CASSLEGTLKETQYF. Using reference TRBV7-9 and TRBJ2-5 for the parts outside the CDR3, the full variable domain is DTGVSQNPRHKITKRGQNVTFRCDPISEHNRLYWYRQTLGQGPEFLTYFQNEAQLEKSRLLSDRFSAERPKGSFSTLEIQRTEQGDSAMYLCASSLEGTLKETQYFGPGTRLLVL.